What follows are 15 T cell receptor beta chains derived from one specimen sequenced in a study of T cell responses to AZD1222 COVID-19 vaccine (dated by TCRdb to the early 2020s). The method behind the library was the immunoSEQ multiplex PCR assay. TCRdb's version of the immuneACCESS table is confined to in-frame rearrangements and falls short of the full clone set. An unresolved V gene accounts for under half of the shortfall where checked; the remainder is of unknown origin. The sample contains tens of thousands of clones, 88% of them found a single time. 26% of the sample lies in the top ten. Per the publication, the time point label means: about 28 days (+/-7) after the second vaccine dose. The sample's treatment or condition, from its label and the paper: meningococcal conjugate vaccine given as trial control. The sequencing here drew on peripheral blood, taken 28 days after the second dose of the MenACWY control vaccine. The source is an adult who received the MenACWY meningococcal vaccine as a control.

The chain carries TRBV4-2 and TRBJ2-7; D is ambiguous. Germline CDR1 reads LGHNA; CDR2 reads YNFKEQ. Trimming cost V 4 bases and J 3 bases, with 13 bases left between them. The CDR3 has 14 residues. CDR3 bases: TGTGCCAGCAGCCGTGGGGTCGGCTACTACGAGCAGTACTTC. Translated, it gives CASSRGVGYYEQYF.

This chain connects TRBV28 to TRBJ1-1; unclear D gene. This CDR3 is built from 14 residues. The germline CDR1 and CDR2 sequences are MDHEN and SYDVKM. The ends were cut back, 6 bases at V and 0 bases at J, with 11 bases in the middle. The CDR3 nucleotides read TGTGCCAGCAGGTCCTTTGACTTGAACACTGAAGCTTTCTTT. This codes for CASRSFDLNTEAFF.

The gene calls are TRBV27 and TRBJ1-6, with 9 bases identical to TRBD1. CDR1 and CDR2 (germline): MNHEY, SMNVEV (reference sequence). J lost 10 bases, V lost 0 bases, and 4 bases had no gene match. The CDR3 consists of 15 residues. As DNA, the CDR3 is TGTGCCAGCAGTTTATCTGGGACAGGGTTATCACCCCTCCACTTT. Translating gives CASSLSGTGLSPLHF.

This clone was counted once. The chain couples TRBV2 to TRBJ2-2, with D hard to call. This CDR3 contains 13 residues. Trimming left V 3 bases short and J 5 bases short, with 7 bases between. Germline V gene sequence: CDR1 SNHLY, CDR2 FYNNEI. This CDR3 is CASSDGKTGELFF. In DNA, the CDR3 is TGTGCCAGCAGTGATGGGAAAACCGGGGAGCTGTTTTTT. Based on the CDR3 plus reference TRBV2 and TRBJ2-2, the full variable domain is EPEVTQTPSHQVTQMGQEVILRCVPISNHLYFYWYRQILGQKVEFLVSFYNNEISEKSEIFDDQFSVERPDGSNFTLKIRSTKLEDSAMYFCASSDGKTGELFFGEGSRLTVL.

This rearrangement joins TRBV27 to TRBJ2-5; 13 bases agree with TRBD2. After removal of 8 bases from V and 8 bases from J, the junction contained 14 bases not matched to a gene. The CDR3 consists of 16 residues. The germline V gene encodes CDR1 MNHEY and CDR2 SMNVEV (reference sequence). This CDR3 is CASRPPGLAGPRTQYF. In DNA form, the CDR3 reads TGTGCCAGCCGCCCTCCGGGACTAGCGGGACCCCGAACCCAGTACTTC.

The chain's CDR3 is CASSLSGTAYEQYF. The CDR3 DNA is TGTGCCAGCAGCCTGAGCGGGACCGCCTACGAGCAGTACTTC. The rearrangement links TRBV14 to TRBJ2-7; 7 bases agree with TRBD2. V gave up 4 bases and J gave up 2 bases; unmatched junction bases: 5. CDR3 length equals 14 residues. CDR1 is SGHDN, CDR2 FVKESK, per germline.

The chain recombines TRBV5-6 with TRBJ2-5; perhaps TRBD1 as D (6 bases). This CDR3 contains 16 residues. V was pared by 3 bases and J by 2 bases, with 17 bases between. CDR1 and CDR2 from the germline V gene are SGHDT and YYEEEE. In DNA form, the CDR3 reads TGTGCCAGCAGCTCCGGACAGCAGGCTTTTCAAGAGACCCAGTACTTC. It encodes CASSSGQQAFQETQYF. The entire variable domain, with the rest obtained from reference TRBV5-6 and TRBJ2-5, is as follows: DAGVTQSPTHLIKTRGQQVTLRCSPKSGHDTVSWYQQALGQGPQFIFQYYEEEERQRGNFPDRFSGHQFPNYSSELNVNALLLGDSALYLCASSSGQQAFQETQYFGPGTRLLVL.

This chain connects TRBV29-1 to TRBJ2-3; no clear D gene. Germline values: CDR1 SQVTM, CDR2 ANQGSEA. This CDR3 has 10 amino acids. V gave up 6 bases and J gave up 1 base, with 2 bases separating them. The DNA of the CDR3 is TGCAGCGTCGGCACAGATACGCAGTATTTT. This translates into CSVGTDTQYF.

The V gene is TRBV19, the J gene TRBJ2-7, with D hard to call. The CDR3 has 12 amino acids. Germline V CDR1 and CDR2: LNHDA, SQIVND (reference sequence). The V and J ends lost 3 bases and 4 bases respectively, with 7 bases between them. CDR3 DNA sequence: TGTGCCAGTAGTATTCACTTTTACGAGCAGTACTTC. Translated: CASSIHFYEQYF.

This chain connects TRBV7-3 to TRBJ1-6; 8 bases map to TRBD1. Trimming removed 2 bases from V and 9 bases from J; junction bases left unmatched: 12. Germline CDR1 reads SGHTA; CDR2 reads FQGTGA. CDR3 size: 17 residues. The CDR3 DNA is TGTGCCAGCAGCTTAGATGGTGTGGGACAGGTAGTTTCACCCCTCCACTTT. Protein sequence: CASSLDGVGQVVSPLHF.

The chain employs TRBV24-1 and TRBJ2-5, with D hard to call. Trimming shortened V by 9 bases and J by 4 bases, and 8 bases separated the two germline ends. The germline CDR1 and CDR2 sequences are KGHDR and SFDVKD. The CDR3 runs to 11 residues. This CDR3 is CATEQGETQYF. The CDR3, as DNA: TGTGCCACCGAGCAAGGAGAGACCCAGTACTTC.

This clone has a handful of counts. In DNA, the CDR3 is TGTGCCAGCAGCCCCCCGTTGCGGCTAGCGGTATACAATGAGCAGTTCTTC. Its protein product is CASSPPLRLAVYNEQFF. The chain joins TRBV7-9 to TRBJ2-1; 7 bases map to TRBD2. The CDR3 covers 17 residues. The V and J ends lost 5 bases and 4 bases, in that order; junction bases with no gene match: 14. CDR1 is SEHNR and CDR2 is FQNEAQ in the germline V gene (reference sequence).

The chain couples TRBV28 to TRBJ2-4, with TRBD1 identical over 8 bases. This CDR3 has 16 amino acids. CDR1 and CDR2 (germline): MDHEN, SYDVKM. V lost 5 bases, J lost 2 bases, and 8 bases stayed unmatched. The CDR3 sequence is CASSRDRRGPKNIQYF. In nucleotides, the CDR3 is TGTGCCAGCAGTCGGGACAGGAGGGGTCCCAAAAACATTCAGTACTTC.

The chain links TRBV9 to TRBJ2-3; tentative D call: TRBD2 (6 bases). The ends were cut back, 4 bases at V and 6 bases at J, with 9 bases in the middle. Germline assignment: CDR1 SGDLS and CDR2 YYNGEE. This CDR3 comprises 12 residues. The CDR3 is CASSPRGDTQYF. CDR3 DNA: TGTGCCAGCAGCCCTCGGGGGGATACGCAGTATTTT.

The table lists this clone with a few counts. The chain is built from TRBV5-1 and TRBJ1-1, with D tentatively TRBD1 (6 bases). Trimming stripped 0 bases from V and 6 bases from J, with 12 bases between. Germline V gene sequence: CDR1 SGHRS, CDR2 YFSETQ. This CDR3 spans 14 amino acids. The CDR3 here is CASSLGRGRPEAFF. CDR3 nucleotides: TGCGCCAGCAGCTTGGGTCGGGGGCGTCCTGAAGCTTTCTTT.